These T cell receptor beta chains were read from a single sample in a study of cytomegalovirus exposure and HLA in healthy donors. The data were produced by immunoSEQ multiplex PCR, yet TCRdb's version contains in-frame clones alone and is incomplete. This table holds about 150,000 clones, around 75% found once. The sequencing sample was made of PBMCs. The receptor source for this set is a man in his 60s in good health and CMV-seronegative. Both conserved end residues are part of each CDR3. D genes are given only for firm matches. Some rows mark clone size as missing; the rest say once, few, many or name a class of expanded clone.

TRBJ1-4	NA	TRBV2	15	TRBD1	CASSRGGQEHEKLFF	TGTGCCAGCAGTAGAGGGGGACAGGAACATGAAAAACTGTTTTTT
TRBJ2-3	NA	TRBV28	14	NA	CAEGEGSSTDTQYF	TGTGCCGAGGGGGAGGGCAGTTCCACAGATACGCAGTATTTT
TRBJ1-1	NA	TRBV6-5	15	NA	CASSYSGGADTEAFF	TGTGCCAGCAGTTACTCAGGAGGGGCGGACACTGAAGCTTTCTTT
TRBJ1-5	NA	TRBV27	14	NA	CASSRGNSNQPQHF	TGTGCCAGCAGTCGTGGCAATAGCAATCAGCCCCAGCATTTT
TRBJ1-1	NA	TRBV30	11	NA	CAWSAQSRAFF	TGTGCCTGGAGCGCACAATCCCGAGCTTTCTTT
TRBJ2-7	NA	TRBV28	13	NA	CASSLDTPYEQYF	TGTGCCAGCAGTTTGGACACTCCCTACGAGCAGTACTTC
TRBJ2-7	few	TRBV4-1	16	TRBD2	CASSQDGGSIGYEQYF	TGCGCCAGCAGCCAAGATGGCGGGAGTATCGGCTACGAGCAGTACTTC
TRBJ2-1	NA	TRBV4-2	15	TRBD2	CASSQVTGGINEQFF	TGTGCCAGCAGCCAAGTTACCGGGGGGATCAATGAGCAGTTCTTC
TRBJ2-7	NA	TRBV28	14	TRBD1	CASLTTGGSHEQYF	TGTGCCAGCCTAACGACAGGGGGCTCTCACGAGCAGTACTTC
TRBJ1-5	NA	TRBV6-1	15	NA	CASRFYGEGNQPQHF	TGTGCCAGCAGGTTTTATGGGGAGGGGAATCAGCCCCAGCATTTT
TRBJ1-1	NA	TRBV27	18	NA	CASSLLEGAEVRNTEAFF	TGTGCCAGCAGTTTATTAGAAGGGGCAGAAGTCCGGAACACTGAAGCTTTCTTT
TRBJ1-5	NA	TRBV4-1	15	NA	CASSQGALGNQPQHF	TGCGCCAGCAGCCAAGGGGCCTTGGGCAATCAGCCCCAGCATTTT
TRBJ2-4	NA	TRBV2	16	NA	CASSEDRARQSSDLYF	TGTGCCAGCAGTGAAGATCGGGCCCGACAGTCTTCGGATTTGTACTTC
TRBJ2-7	few	TRBV7-9	12	TRBD1	CASSLTGAEQYF	TGTGCCAGCAGCTTAACAGGGGCCGAGCAGTACTTC
TRBJ2-7	NA	TRBV13	14	NA	CASSLGGSGYEQYF	TGTGCCAGCAGCTTAGGTGGGAGCGGCTACGAGCAGTACTTC
TRBJ1-1	few	TRBV7-3	13	NA	CASSLNGGTEAFF	TGTGCCAGCAGCTTAAACGGGGGGACTGAAGCTTTCTTT
TRBJ1-1	NA	TRBV9	14	NA	CASSVGAGPSAAFF	TGTGCCAGCAGCGTAGGGGCAGGCCCTTCGGCGGCTTTCTTT